This is a list of T cell receptor beta chains from one sample in a study of T cell responses to AZD1222 COVID-19 vaccine. This table comes from immunoSEQ multiplex PCR, and its TCRdb copy is limited to in-frame clones, with some not included. The data contain some 150,000 clones, roughly 90% of them seen just once; the ten biggest clones take up about 4.8%. The material sequenced was peripheral blood, taken on day 0 of AZD1222 vaccination. These receptors were obtained from an adult in good health. CDR3s include the opening cysteine and the closing phenylalanine or tryptophan. D genes are given only for firm matches. Some rows mark clone size as missing; the rest say once, few, many or name a class of expanded clone.

v_call	d_call	clone_size	j_call	cdr3_aa	cdr3_nt
TRBV7-2	TRBD1	.	TRBJ1-1	CASSFGQGVEAFF	TGTGCCAGCAGCTTTGGACAGGGAGTTGAAGCTTTCTTT
TRBV19	TRBD1	few	TRBJ1-1	CASSKRTGMNTEAFF	TGTGCCAGTAGTAAAAGGACAGGGATGAACACTGAAGCTTTCTTT
TRBV27	.	.	TRBJ2-1	CASSYSAVFEQFF	TGTGCCAGCAGTTACTCTGCGGTGTTTGAGCAGTTCTTC
TRBV7-8	.	.	TRBJ2-2	CASRPTVNTGELFF	TGTGCCAGCAGGCCGACAGTGAACACCGGGGAGCTGTTTTTT
TRBV10-1	.	.	TRBJ2-2	CASSTDSNTGELFF	TGCGCCAGCAGTACGGACAGTAACACCGGGGAGCTGTTTTTT
TRBV3-1/TRBV3-2	.	few	TRBJ2-3	CASSPRFTDTQYF	TGTGCCAGCAGCCCTAGGTTCACAGATACGCAGTATTTT
TRBV28	TRBD1	once	TRBJ1-1	CASSQTGTVFNGAFF	TGTGCCAGCAGTCAGACCGGGACAGTCTTTAATGGAGCTTTCTTT
TRBV2	.	.	TRBJ1-1	CASSNTDANTEAFF	TGTGCCAGCAGTAATACTGACGCAAACACTGAAGCTTTCTTT
TRBV6-6	.	once	TRBJ2-5	CASSPTMETQYF	TGTGCCAGCAGTCCAACCATGGAGACCCAGTACTTC
TRBV4-2	.	.	TRBJ1-3	CASSQSRQERSVHTIYF	TGTGCCAGCAGCCAAAGTAGACAGGAACGGTCGGTGCACACCATATATTTT
TRBV6-5	TRBD2	.	TRBJ2-1	CASRYTAGVDEQFF	TGTGCCAGCAGATATACAGCGGGAGTGGATGAGCAGTTCTTC
TRBV6-5	.	once	TRBJ2-7	CASRATNYEQYF	TGTGCCAGCAGGGCCACAAACTACGAGCAGTACTTC
TRBV19	.	.	TRBJ1-4	CASSIWPEDEKLFF	TGTGCCAGTAGTATCTGGCCGGAGGATGAAAAACTGTTTTTT
TRBV6-2/TRBV6-3	.	.	TRBJ1-5	CASSTTNQPQHF	TGTGCCAGCAGTACTACAAATCAGCCCCAGCATTTT
TRBV28	.	.	TRBJ2-7	CASSSNRRGSYEQYF	TGTGCCAGCAGTTCAAACAGGAGGGGTTCCTACGAGCAGTACTTC
TRBV5-4	.	.	TRBJ1-2	CASSLESGGYGYTF	TGTGCCAGCAGCTTGGAATCCGGGGGCTATGGCTACACCTTC
TRBV28	TRBD1	.	TRBJ2-7	CASRPSGQGTHEQYF	TGTGCCAGCAGGCCAAGTGGACAGGGTACACACGAGCAGTACTTC
TRBV29-1	TRBD2	once	TRBJ2-1	CSASPGTSGSWGEQFF	TGCAGCGCCTCCCCCGGGACTAGCGGGAGTTGGGGTGAGCAGTTCTTC
TRBV7-9	.	.	TRBJ2-7	CASSSRGPTYEQYF	TGTGCCAGCAGTAGCCGTGGCCCTACCTACGAGCAGTACTTC